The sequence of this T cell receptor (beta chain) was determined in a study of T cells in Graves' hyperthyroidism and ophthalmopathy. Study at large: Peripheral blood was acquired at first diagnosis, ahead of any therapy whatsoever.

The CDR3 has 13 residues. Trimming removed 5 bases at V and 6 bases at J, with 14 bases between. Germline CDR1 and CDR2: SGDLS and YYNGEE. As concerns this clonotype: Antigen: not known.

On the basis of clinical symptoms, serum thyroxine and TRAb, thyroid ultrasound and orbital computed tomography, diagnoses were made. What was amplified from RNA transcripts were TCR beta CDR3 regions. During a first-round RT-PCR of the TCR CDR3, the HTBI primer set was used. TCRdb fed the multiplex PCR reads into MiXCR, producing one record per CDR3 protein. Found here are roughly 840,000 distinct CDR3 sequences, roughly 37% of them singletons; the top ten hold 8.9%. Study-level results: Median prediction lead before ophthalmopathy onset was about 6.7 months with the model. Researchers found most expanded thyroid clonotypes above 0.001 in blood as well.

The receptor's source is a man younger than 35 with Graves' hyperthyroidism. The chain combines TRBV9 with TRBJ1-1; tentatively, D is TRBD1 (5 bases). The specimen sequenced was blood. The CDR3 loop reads CASSLGTLPEAFF. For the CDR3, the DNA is TGTGCCAGCAGTTTAGGGACTCTCCCTGAAGCTTTCTTT.